One sample yielded the 32 T cell receptor beta chains listed below, sequenced in a study of identical twins. TCRdb reprocessed the 5' RACE reads via MiXCR and lists one record per CDR3 protein. The sample lists about 790,000 distinct CDR3 sequences, roughly 20% seen once, with around 13% in the top ten. This sample also belongs to another study, concerning T cells expressing NK-cell markers.

Sequencing was carried out using PBMCs. These receptors all come from a woman between 18 and 30 years old in good health.

This clonotype was recorded at least ten times. V usage is TRBV9 and J usage is TRBJ1-2, with no clear D. The CDR3 loop spans 14 amino acids. CDR1 SGDLS and CDR2 YYNGEE come from the germline V gene. Trimming took off 0 bases at V and 4 bases at J, with 10 bases between the two ends. CDR3 region: CASSVEPAAYGYTF. The CDR3, as DNA: TGTGCCAGCAGCGTAGAGCCAGCCGCCTATGGCTACACCTTC.

The V call is TRBV12-3 or TRBV12-4, the J call TRBJ2-7; D unresolved. The CDR3 spans 13 residues. V lost 2 bases and J lost 3, with 8 bases in between. The CDR3 bases are TGTGCCAGCAGTTTACGGGTTGACTACGAGCAGTACTTC. Its translation is CASSLRVDYEQYF.

The genes are TRBV20-1 and TRBJ2-1; 14 bases align to TRBD2. V dropped 1 base and J dropped 3; count of bases not matched to a gene: 8. Germline lookup yields CDR1 DFQATT and CDR2 SNEGSKA (reference sequence). CDR3 length: 18 residues. CDR3 bases: TGCAGTGCTAGAGGTCGACTAGCGGGAGGGTCCTTCTACAATGAGCAGTTCTTC. Its translation is CSARGRLAGGSFYNEQFF.

This clonotype was picked up a small number of times. The rearrangement links TRBV7-9 to TRBJ2-1, with 9 bases identical to TRBD1. This CDR3 has 12 residues. Germline V gene lookup returns CDR1 SEHNR and CDR2 FQNEAQ (reference sequence). V shed 9 bases and J 7 bases; nucleotides not matched to a gene: 4. For the CDR3, the DNA is TGTGCCAGTCGGACAGGGGATAATGAGCAGTTCTTC. The encoded protein is CASRTGDNEQFF.

In its sample, this clonotype was seen once. The gene calls are TRBV5-6 and TRBJ1-2, with TRBD1 identical over 7 bases. With 6 bases clipped from V and 4 bases from J, the junction kept 12 bases outside the gene matches. The CDR3 sequence is 15 residues long. In germline, CDR1 is SGHDT, CDR2 YYEEEE. In DNA form, the CDR3 reads TGTGCCAGCATCGAGGCAGGGGGGGAGATCTATGGCTACACCTTC. Translation gives CASIEAGGEIYGYTF.

This chain links TRBV12-3 or TRBV12-4 with TRBJ2-7; D gene ambiguous. The CDR3 runs 16 residues. V shed 3 bases and J shed 4 bases, with 19 bases lying between them. The CDR3 DNA is TGTGCCAGCAGTTTTCGGGCTCCTCGAGGTTTTTACGAGCAGTACTTC. It specifies CASSFRAPRGFYEQYF.

The V and J genes are TRBV6-2 or TRBV6-3 and TRBJ2-7, with 7 bases fitting TRBD1. V trimming: 5 bases; J trimming: 3 bases; junction bases outside the gene matches: 13. CDR1 MNHEY and CDR2 SVGEGT come from the germline V gene. This CDR3 is 16 amino acids long. The CDR3 nucleotides read TGTGCCAGCAGTCTCCAGTTTCCGGGACAGCTCTACGAGCAGTACTTC. Amino acid sequence: CASSLQFPGQLYEQYF.

The rearrangement joins TRBV6-1 to TRBJ2-1, with D hard to call. Germline CDR1 and CDR2: MNHNS and SASEGT. This CDR3 has 13 amino acids. The V and J ends lost 7 bases and 2 bases respectively, with 9 bases between them. The CDR3 region is CASTNGAYNEQFF. The CDR3 nucleotides read TGTGCCAGCACCAACGGAGCCTACAATGAGCAGTTCTTC.

V gene TRBV15 combines with J gene TRBJ2-7, with D maybe TRBD1 (6 bases). This CDR3 contains 12 residues. With 3 bases removed from V and 5 bases from J, the gap between germline ends came to 8 bases. The germline gives CDR1 LNHNV, CDR2 YYDKDF (reference sequence). The CDR3 region has the DNA TGTGCCACCAGCAGGGACAGCCACGAGCAGTACTTC. This gives the protein CATSRDSHEQYF.

This clonotype was seen a handful of times. The chain uses TRBV19 and TRBJ2-1, with D perhaps TRBD1 or TRBD2 (5 bases each). The CDR3 covers 13 residues. Trimming removed 6 bases from V and 4 bases from J, with 10 bases in between. CDR1 and CDR2 from the germline V gene are LNHDA and SQIVND (reference sequence). The CDR3, as DNA: TGTGCCAGTAGAGGGACGCCATACAATGAGCAGTTCTTC. Its translation: CASRGTPYNEQFF.

This clonotype was detected ten times or more. The rearrangement links TRBV28 to TRBJ2-2, with D perhaps matching TRBD2 (6 bases). The length of the CDR3 is 14 residues. Germline assignment: CDR1 MDHEN and CDR2 SYDVKM. V was shortened by 8 bases and J by 6 bases, with 16 bases between the two germline ends. The CDR3 region is CASLAGPYPGELFF. Here the CDR3 DNA reads TGTGCCAGCCTCGCGGGACCGTACCCCGGGGAGCTGTTTTTT.

This clonotype was seen ten or more times. CDR3 amino acids: CASSLGSGGQSYEQYF. The CDR3 nucleotides read TGTGCCAGCAGTTTAGGGAGCGGGGGCCAATCCTACGAGCAGTACTTC. The rearrangement links TRBV12-3 or TRBV12-4 to TRBJ2-7; 8 positions agree with TRBD2. Trimming removed 1 base from V and 1 base from J; junction bases left unmatched: 6. The CDR3 spans 16 residues.

The chain employs TRBV6-2 or TRBV6-3 and TRBJ2-1, with a possible D match to TRBD2 (6 bases). The CDR3 totals 16 residues. Trimming removed 0 bases from V and 8 bases from J, with 17 bases in between. Germline assignment: CDR1 MNHEY and CDR2 SVGEGT. The CDR3 sequence is CASSYSRRLGVYEQFF. The CDR3 region has the DNA TGTGCCAGCAGTTACTCGAGGAGACTAGGGGTTTATGAGCAGTTCTTC.

V gene TRBV12-3 or TRBV12-4 combines with J gene TRBJ2-1; 7 nucleotides align to TRBD2. V was pared by 3 bases and J by 9 bases, with 11 bases of the junction left unmatched. The CDR3 consists of 15 residues. The CDR3 here is CASSFGGWGGREQFF. CDR3 nucleotide sequence: TGTGCCAGCAGTTTTGGCGGGTGGGGGGGTCGTGAGCAGTTCTTC.

The table lists this clonotype with a few counts. At one of its ends the junction is not consistent with the germline gene, which may arise from a read error. The J gene is TRBJ2-2, the V gene TRBV5-1, with 9 bases that match TRBD2. The CDR3 sequence is 16 residues long. The V gene's germline CDR1 is SGHRS and CDR2 YFSETQ. This CDR3 is CASSRSSGSGTGELFF. The DNA for the CDR3 is TGCGCCAGCAGCCGAAGTAGCGGGAGTGGCACCGGGGAGCTCTTTTTT.

This clonotype came up a few times. The rearrangement uses TRBV5-1 and TRBJ1-3; weak D call: TRBD1 (6 bases). The CDR3 spans 15 residues. V lost 7 bases and J lost 0, with 14 bases in between. Germline values: CDR1 SGHRS, CDR2 YFSETQ. CDR3 residues: CASSSGGYSGNTIYF. In DNA form, the CDR3 reads TGCGCCAGCTCTTCCGGGGGCTACTCTGGAAACACCATATATTTT.

The genes are TRBV12-3 or TRBV12-4 and TRBJ2-3, with 9 bases matching TRBD2. This CDR3 spans 19 amino acids. Trimming at V came to 8 bases and at J to 3 bases, leaving 21 bases not matched to a gene. CDR3 region: CASGLFPRGGLRGTDTQYF. In DNA, the CDR3 is TGTGCCAGCGGACTTTTTCCGCGGGGGGGTCTCAGAGGTACAGATACGCAGTATTTT.

This clonotype showed up just a few times. This rearrangement joins TRBV27 to TRBJ2-1; D is unresolved. Per the germline V gene, CDR1 is MNHEY and CDR2 is SMNVEV (reference sequence). V dropped 5 bases and J dropped 5 bases, with 7 bases sitting between them. The CDR3 is 12 residues long. CDR3 region: CASSRPHNEQFF. CDR3 in DNA: TGTGCCAGCAGTCGCCCCCACAATGAGCAGTTCTTC.

The chain links TRBV15 to TRBJ2-1, with unresolved D. The CDR3 length is 15 residues. Germline CDR1 LNHNV, CDR2 YYDKDF (reference sequence). The V end lost 8 bases, the J end lost 0 bases, and 14 bases lay between the germline ends. This CDR3 reads CATQGNPTSYNEQFF. The CDR3, as DNA: TGTGCCACCCAAGGTAACCCGACCTCCTACAATGAGCAGTTCTTC.

The V and J genes are TRBV6-1 and TRBJ2-5, with D possibly TRBD2 on 7 matching bases. Germline CDR1 is MNHNS and CDR2 is SASEGT. V was shortened by 6 bases and J by 5 bases, with 13 bases between the two germline ends. This CDR3 is 13 amino acids long. CDR3 bases: TGTGCCAGCAGCCGGGGGGCCCTGGAGACCCAGTACTTC. Protein sequence: CASSRGALETQYF.

V is TRBV7-9 and J is TRBJ1-1; 8 positions match TRBD1. The V and J ends lost 1 base and 2 bases, in that order; junction bases with no gene match: 9. Germline V lookup: CDR1 SEHNR, CDR2 FQNEAQ (reference sequence). The CDR3 consists of 17 residues. The CDR3 bases are TGTGCCAGCAGCTTAGAATTCAAGACAGGGGTAAACACTGAAGCTTTCTTT. This gives the protein CASSLEFKTGVNTEAFF.

The sample holds a few counts of this clonotype. This chain links TRBV7-2 with TRBJ1-1; maybe TRBD1 (6 bases). The CDR3 totals 17 residues. V lost 3 bases and J lost 2, with 19 bases in between. Germline lookup yields CDR1 SGHTA and CDR2 FQGNSA. The CDR3 region has the DNA TGTGCCAGCAGCTTTCCTAACAACAGGGCTAAAAACACTGAAGCTTTCTTT. Translated: CASSFPNNRAKNTEAFF.

The rearrangement links TRBV12-3 or TRBV12-4 to TRBJ2-3, with unresolved D. The CDR3 has 11 residues. The V end was cut by 8 bases, the J end by 7 bases, with 10 bases between. The CDR3 bases are TGTGCCAGCTCCACTTGGAATACGCAGTATTTT. This translates into CASSTWNTQYF.

The V and J genes are TRBV5-1 and TRBJ2-7; D tentatively fits TRBD1 or TRBD2 (5 bases each). CDR1 and CDR2 (germline): SGHRS, YFSETQ. V was pared by 4 bases and J by 4 bases, with 18 bases between. The CDR3 extends over 15 amino acids. The CDR3 protein is CASSLRLPGLYEQYF. The CDR3 DNA follows: TGCGCCAGCAGCCTCCGATTACCGGGGCTTTACGAGCAGTACTTC.

This clonotype was found a few times. This rearrangement joins TRBV20-1 to TRBJ2-7, with 14 nucleotides matching TRBD2. The CDR3 is 14 residues long. Trimming at V came to 4 bases and at J to 7 bases, leaving 6 bases not matched to a gene. Germline V CDR1 and CDR2: DFQATT, SNEGSKA (reference sequence). CDR3 residues: CSAKSRLAGGEQYF. CDR3 nucleotides: TGCAGTGCTAAAAGCCGACTAGCGGGAGGGGAGCAGTACTTC.

This clonotype occurred a few times. V and J are TRBV7-9 and TRBJ2-3; D remains ambiguous. V was trimmed by 8 bases and J by 6 bases, leaving 9 bases between them. The germline CDR1 and CDR2 sequences are SEHNR and FQNEAQ (reference sequence). This CDR3 region has 11 residues. The CDR3 region is CASQGSDTQYF. DNA for the CDR3: TGTGCCAGCCAAGGGTCCGATACGCAGTATTTT.

This clonotype has at least ten counts. The J gene is TRBJ2-1, the V gene TRBV12-3 or TRBV12-4; D ambiguous. Deletions cut 3 bases from V and 5 bases from J, with 8 bases between. The CDR3 runs to 13 residues. Here the CDR3 reads CASSLYRDNEQFF. The CDR3, as DNA: TGTGCCAGCAGTTTGTACAGAGACAATGAGCAGTTCTTC.

The sample holds a few counts of this clonotype. Here the CDR3 reads CASSLWRGQTGEQYF. For the CDR3, the DNA is TGTGCCAGCAGCTTATGGCGGGGGCAGACGGGAGAGCAGTACTTC. The gene calls are TRBV13 and TRBJ2-7; a weak D match, TRBD2 (7 bases). CDR3 size: 15 residues. V dropped 2 bases and J dropped 7 bases, with 18 bases sitting between them. CDR1 is PRHDT and CDR2 is FYEKMQ in the germline V gene (reference sequence).

The rearrangement uses TRBV20-1 and TRBJ2-7; no clear D gene. This CDR3 comprises 13 residues. The V end lost 6 bases, the J end lost 6 bases, and 18 bases lay between the germline ends. Germline CDR1 reads DFQATT; CDR2 reads SNEGSKA (reference sequence). CDR3 residues: CSAQVRPRFEQYF. CDR3 in DNA: TGCAGTGCCCAGGTCCGGCCGAGGTTCGAGCAGTACTTC.

The chain links TRBV20-1 to TRBJ2-7; D gene ambiguous. The germline gives CDR1 DFQATT, CDR2 SNEGSKA (reference sequence). The CDR3 sequence is 11 residues long. The germline V and J ends were trimmed by 8 bases and 2 bases, with 10 bases remaining between them. Written as DNA, the CDR3 is TGCAGTTCGGACGGACCCTACGAGCAGTACTTC. It encodes CSSDGPYEQYF.

At least ten counts were recorded for this clonotype. This chain uses TRBV5-1 with TRBJ2-2; 7 bases fit TRBD1. Germline V gives CDR1 SGHRS, CDR2 YFSETQ. The CDR3 extends over 13 amino acids. The J segment lost 6 bases and the V segment lost 3 bases, leaving 2 bases of the junction unmatched. The CDR3 nucleotides read TGCGCCAGCAGCTACCAGGGGGCCGGGGAGCTGTTTTTT. Encoded protein: CASSYQGAGELFF. The full variable domain, with the rest looked up from reference TRBV5-1 and TRBJ2-2, is KAGVTQTPRYLIKTRGQQVTLSCSPISGHRSVSWYQQTPGQGLQFLFEYFSETQRNKGNFPGRFSGRQFSNSRSEMNVSTLELGDSALYLCASSYQGAGELFFGEGSRLTVL.

This clonotype occurred many times. The chain employs TRBV12-3 or TRBV12-4 and TRBJ1-1, with 9 bases that match TRBD1. The junction had 11 bases not matched to a gene; V was cut back by 2 bases and J by 4 bases. The CDR3 covers 17 residues. CDR3 DNA: TGTGCCAGCAGTTTAAGTCGGACAGGGGACGTGGGCACTGAAGCTTTCTTT. It encodes CASSLSRTGDVGTEAFF.